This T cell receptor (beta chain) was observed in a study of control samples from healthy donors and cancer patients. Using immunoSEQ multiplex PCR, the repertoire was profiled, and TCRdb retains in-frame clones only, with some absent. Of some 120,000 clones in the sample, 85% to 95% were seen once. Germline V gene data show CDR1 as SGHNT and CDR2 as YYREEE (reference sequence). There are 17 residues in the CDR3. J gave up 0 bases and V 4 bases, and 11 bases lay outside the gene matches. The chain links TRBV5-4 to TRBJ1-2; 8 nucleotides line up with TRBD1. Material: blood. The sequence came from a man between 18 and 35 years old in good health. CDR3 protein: CASSPTPLDRANYGYTF. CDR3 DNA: TGTGCCAGCAGCCCCACCCCATTGGACAGGGCTAACTATGGCTACACCTTC. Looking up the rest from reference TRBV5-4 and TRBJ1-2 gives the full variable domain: ETGVTQSPTHLIKTRGQQVTLRCSSQSGHNTVSWYQQALGQGPQFIFQYYREEENGRGNFPPRFSGLQFPNYSSELNVNALELDDSALYLCASSPTPLDRANYGYTFGSGTRLTVV.